These T cell receptor beta chains were read from a single sample in a study of T cell responses to AZD1222 COVID-19 vaccine. Sequenced by immunoSEQ multiplex PCR; TCRdb stores in-frame clones only, minus some. This sample yields around 110,000 clones, of which under 95% are seen a single time; 20% to 25% belongs to the top ten. Material: peripheral blood, obtained on day 0 of AZD1222 vaccination. The receptors shown here come from an adult in good health. Both conserved end residues are part of each CDR3. D genes are given only for firm matches. The listing skips clone size in some rows; elsewhere it reads once, few, many or a size class.

-	TRBV7-3	TRBD2	TRBJ2-5	TGTGCCAGCAGCTTCGGGGAGCGGGGGTCTCAAGAGACCCAGTACTTC	CASSFGERGSQETQYF
-	TRBV6-5	-	TRBJ1-2	TGTGCCAGCAGTTACTTGCGGGAGTGGGATAGAGGCTACACCTTC	CASSYLREWDRGYTF
once	TRBV29-1	-	TRBJ1-1	TGCAGCGTGGGTGACGCTCGGTTCACTGAAGCTTTCTTT	CSVGDARFTEAFF
-	TRBV7-2	-	TRBJ2-7	TGTGCCAGCAGCACCCAGGGGGGGATCTACGAGCAGTACTTC	CASSTQGGIYEQYF
-	TRBV6-2/TRBV6-3	-	TRBJ1-1	TGTGCCAGCAGTTACGCGGGACACCCGAACACTGAAGCTTTCTTT	CASSYAGHPNTEAFF
-	TRBV30	-	TRBJ2-1	TGTGCCTGGACAGGGTTACCCTTGTACAATGAGCAGTTCTTC	CAWTGLPLYNEQFF
-	TRBV6-5	-	TRBJ2-2	TGTGCCAGCAGGGGTACAGGGAACACCGGGGAGCTGTTTTTT	CASRGTGNTGELFF
once	TRBV11-3	-	TRBJ2-7	TGTGCCAGCAGTGGAGTAGGTGGTCCACTAGGCGAGCAGTACTTC	CASSGVGGPLGEQYF
-	TRBV5-6	-	TRBJ1-5	TGTGCCAGCAGCGGCGTGGGTGACAGAAACAATCAGCCCCAGCATTTT	CASSGVGDRNNQPQHF
-	TRBV5-1	TRBD1	TRBJ1-2	TGCGCCAGCAGCTTGGCACCGGCCAGGGGGTTTCGTGGCTACACCTTC	CASSLAPARGFRGYTF
-	TRBV5-4	-	TRBJ1-3	TGTGCCAGCAGCTTGAAAAGCACTGGAAACACCATATATTTT	CASSLKSTGNTIYF
-	TRBV6-2/TRBV6-3	-	TRBJ1-2	TGTGCCAGCAGTACCTTTCGTCGGACCGAGGGCTATGGCTACACCTTC	CASSTFRRTEGYGYTF
-	TRBV24-1	TRBD2	TRBJ2-2	TGTGCCACCAGTGACGGGGGACTAGTTAACACCGGGGAGCTGTTTTTT	CATSDGGLVNTGELFF
-	TRBV6-6	-	TRBJ1-1	TGTGCCAGCAGCCAACATTTCACGGGCACTGAAGCTTTCTTT	CASSQHFTGTEAFF
-	TRBV2	-	TRBJ1-2	TGTGCCAGCATATGGCAACAACTGAATGGCTACACCTTC	CASIWQQLNGYTF
-	TRBV10-3	TRBD1	TRBJ1-1	TGTGCCATCAGTGAGTTCGGGACAGCTAACACTGAAGCTTTCTTT	CAISEFGTANTEAFF
once	TRBV6-4	TRBD2	TRBJ2-3	TGTGCCAGCAGTAGCGGGGGGGCCTCAGATACGCAGTATTTT	CASSSGGASDTQYF